The rows below give T cell receptor beta chains drawn from one sample of a study of blood T cells in healthy people across ages. TCRdb redid the calling of the 5' RACE reads with MiXCR, one entry per CDR3 protein. The profile shows approximately 880,000 distinct CDR3 sequences, roughly 43% of them singletons. Sequences were obtained from blood. The receptors were gathered from a man aged 25 to 40 in good health. The CDR3 runs from the conserved cysteine through the conserved F or W. Each record gives: clone size, J gene, V gene, D gene, CDR3 protein, CDR3 DNA. A D gene is named only where the DNA matches it firmly. Clone size is not always given. Where it is, it says once, few, many or a class for expanded clones.

>NA|TRBJ1-4|TRBV7-2|NA
CASSSGRGPNEKLFF
TGTGCCAGCAGCTCCGGCAGGGGACCCAATGAAAAACTGTTTTTT
>NA|TRBJ1-1|TRBV3-1|TRBD1
CASSQEIDRGHTTEAFF
TGTGCCAGCAGCCAAGAAATCGACAGGGGGCATACCACTGAAGCTTTCTTT
>NA|TRBJ1-5|TRBV7-9|NA
CASSQRGDNQPQHF
TGTGCCAGCAGCCAACGAGGGGATAATCAGCCCCAGCATTTT
>NA|TRBJ2-3|TRBV27|NA
CASSVARITDTQYF
TGTGCCAGCAGTGTGGCCAGGATCACAGATACGCAGTATTTT
>NA|TRBJ2-7|TRBV5-1|TRBD2
CASRLLAGSSYERYF
TGCGCCAGCAGACTACTAGCGGGCTCCTCCTACGAGCGGTACTTC
>NA|TRBJ2-2|TRBV7-9|NA
CASVRGTTGELFF
TGTGCCAGCGTCCGGGGGACCACCGGGGAGCTGTTTTTT
>NA|TRBJ2-7|TRBV4-2|NA
CASSQAHTGPYEQYF
TGTGCCAGCAGCCAAGCCCATACCGGGCCCTACGAGCAGTACTTC
>NA|TRBJ2-7|TRBV12-3/TRBV12-4|NA
CASSLARQHYEQYF
TGTGCCAGCAGTTTAGCGCGTCAGCACTACGAGCAGTACTTC
>few|TRBJ2-3|TRBV2|NA
CASSDLPGYITDTQYF
TGTGCCAGCAGTGATCTTCCGGGATACATAACAGATACGCAGTATTTT
>NA|TRBJ1-6|TRBV6-1|TRBD1
CASSLRDSRSYNSPLHF
TGTGCCAGCAGTCTTCGGGACAGTCGCTCCTATAATTCACCCCTCCACTTT
>few|TRBJ2-1|TRBV29-1|NA
CSVEGDIGSYNEQFF
TGCAGCGTTGAAGGAGACATCGGCTCCTACAATGAGCAGTTCTTC
>few|TRBJ2-4|TRBV10-3|TRBD2
CAISDSGGAKNIQYF
TGTGCCATCAGCGATAGCGGGGGGGCCAAAAACATTCAGTACTTC
>few|TRBJ2-3|TRBV12-3/TRBV12-4|NA
CASRRVRADTQYF
TGTGCCAGCAGGAGGGTTAGAGCAGATACGCAGTATTTT
>many|TRBJ1-2|TRBV4-3|NA
CASSQDVSYGYTF
TGCGCCAGCAGCCAAGATGTGAGCTATGGCTACACCTTC
>NA|TRBJ1-6|TRBV2|NA
CASRGFEDSPLHF
TGTGCCAGCAGGGGCTTTGAGGATTCACCCCTCCACTTT
>NA|TRBJ2-3|TRBV9|TRBD2
CASSVMAGGPLDTQYF
TGTGCCAGCAGCGTAATGGCGGGGGGGCCTTTGGATACGCAGTATTTT
>NA|TRBJ1-4|TRBV4-1|TRBD1
CASRQGQSANEKLFF
TGCGCCAGCAGACAGGGACAGTCCGCTAATGAAAAACTGTTTTTT
>few|TRBJ2-7|TRBV9|TRBD1
CASSVGTGPSEQYF
TGTGCCAGCAGCGTAGGGACAGGTCCGAGCGAGCAGTACTTC
>few|TRBJ1-2|TRBV27|TRBD1
CASSHRGNYGYTF
TGTGCCAGCAGCCACAGGGGGAACTATGGCTACACCTTC
>NA|TRBJ2-1|TRBV6-2/TRBV6-3|TRBD2
CASSYPIAGDTYNEQFF
TGTGCCAGCAGTTATCCAATAGCGGGGGACACCTACAATGAGCAGTTCTTC
>once|TRBJ1-1|TRBV28|NA
CASSHQVAEAFF
TGTGCCAGCAGTCACCAGGTTGCTGAAGCTTTCTTT
>NA|TRBJ1-5|TRBV7-8|NA
CASSFQGGSGNQPQHF
TGTGCCAGCAGCTTCCAGGGAGGCAGTGGCAATCAGCCCCAGCATTTT
>NA|TRBJ1-2|TRBV9|NA
CASSEANLGPNYGYTF
TGTGCCAGCAGCGAGGCAAACTTGGGGCCGAACTATGGCTACACCTTC
>NA|TRBJ2-1|TRBV29-1|NA
CSVDGWTRFYNEQFF
TGCAGCGTTGACGGTTGGACTCGGTTTTACAATGAGCAGTTCTTC
>many|TRBJ1-2|TRBV6-5|TRBD1
CASRPGQGYGYTF
TGTGCCAGCAGACCGGGACAGGGCTATGGCTACACCTTC
>NA|TRBJ2-7|TRBV29-1|TRBD1
CSVEGTGINYEQYF
TGCAGCGTTGAGGGGACAGGGATTAACTACGAGCAGTACTTC
>NA|TRBJ2-1|TRBV29-1|NA
CSVGLWVSSYNEQFF
TGCAGCGTTGGTCTGTGGGTTAGCTCCTACAATGAGCAGTTCTTC
>NA|TRBJ2-1|TRBV20-1|NA
CSARAEWGGRYNEQFF
TGCAGTGCTAGAGCGGAGTGGGGGGGCCGCTACAATGAGCAGTTCTTC
>NA|TRBJ2-1|TRBV20-1|NA
CSARAGASPHEQFF
TGCAGTGCTAGGGCGGGGGCTTCCCCCCATGAGCAGTTCTTC
>NA|TRBJ2-2|TRBV12-3/TRBV12-4|NA
CASSFPYTGELFF
TGTGCCAGCAGTTTTCCCTACACCGGGGAGCTGTTTTTT
>NA|TRBJ1-1|TRBV5-1|NA
CASSLTGMIDPEAFF
TGCGCCAGCAGCTTAACAGGGATGATTGATCCTGAAGCTTTCTTT
>NA|TRBJ2-5|TRBV7-2|NA
CASSLANREETQYF
TGTGCCAGCAGCCTAGCGAACAGGGAAGAGACCCAGTACTTC
>NA|TRBJ2-3|TRBV5-6|NA
CASSLAGLSDTQYF
TGTGCCAGCAGCTTGGCTGGTCTGTCAGATACGCAGTATTTT
>NA|TRBJ1-4|TRBV3-1|NA
CASSQDGTSGLFF
TGTGCCAGCAGTCAAGATGGGACAAGCGGACTGTTTTTT
>once|TRBJ2-7|TRBV2|NA
CASSETRSYEQYF
TGTGCCAGCAGTGAAACCAGGTCCTACGAGCAGTACTTC
>many|TRBJ2-1|TRBV7-9|TRBD2
CASSPSGASYNEQFF
TGTGCCAGCAGCCCTAGCGGGGCCTCCTACAATGAGCAGTTCTTC
>NA|TRBJ2-3|TRBV3-1|TRBD2
CASSQDPAGGTPSTDTQYF
TGTGCCAGCAGCCAAGATCCAGCGGGGGGAACCCCTAGCACAGATACGCAGTATTTT
>NA|TRBJ1-1|TRBV5-1|NA
CASADGVNTEAFF
TGCGCCAGCGCGGACGGAGTGAACACTGAAGCTTTCTTT
>NA|TRBJ2-7|TRBV3-1|TRBD1
CASSHMTGLDEQYF
TGTGCCAGCAGCCATATGACAGGGTTGGACGAGCAGTACTTC
>NA|TRBJ2-4|TRBV11-2|TRBD2
CASSLEGGGLAGRLAKNIQYF
TGTGCCAGCAGCTTAGAGGGGGGTGGACTAGCGGGGAGACTAGCCAAAAACATTCAGTACTTC